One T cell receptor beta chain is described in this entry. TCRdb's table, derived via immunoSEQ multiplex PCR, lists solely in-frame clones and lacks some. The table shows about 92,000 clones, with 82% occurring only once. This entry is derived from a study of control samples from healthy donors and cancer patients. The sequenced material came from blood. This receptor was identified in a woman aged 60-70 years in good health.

The CDR3 region is CASSEYGGRHNEQFF. CDR3 DNA sequence: TGCGCCAGCAGTGAGTATGGCGGGCGACACAATGAGCAGTTCTTC. The V call is TRBV10-2, the J call TRBJ2-1; D perhaps matches TRBD2 (5 bases). Germline CDR1 is WSHSY and CDR2 is SAAADI. This CDR3 has 15 amino acids. V was pared by 1 base and J by 5 bases, with 12 bases between.